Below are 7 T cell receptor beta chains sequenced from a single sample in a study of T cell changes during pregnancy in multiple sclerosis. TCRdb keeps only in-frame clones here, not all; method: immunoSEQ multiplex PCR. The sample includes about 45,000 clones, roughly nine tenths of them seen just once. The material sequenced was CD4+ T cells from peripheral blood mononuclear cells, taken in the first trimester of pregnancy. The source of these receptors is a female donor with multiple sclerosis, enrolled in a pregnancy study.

The CDR3 is CASRQDSLNTEAFF. As DNA, the CDR3 is TGTGCCAGCAGACAGGACAGTCTCAACACTGAAGCTTTCTTT. V gene TRBV4-2 combines with J gene TRBJ1-1; TRBD1 is a possible D gene (6 bases). Germline assignment: CDR1 LGHNA and CDR2 YNFKEQ. CDR3 length: 14 residues. The V and J ends lost 6 bases and 2 bases respectively, with 13 bases between them.

The CDR3 DNA follows: TGTGCCAGCAGTAAACCGGGACAGGGTAGCCCTGAAGCTTTCTTT. This sequence encodes CASSKPGQGSPEAFF. V and J are TRBV6-5 and TRBJ1-1; 9 bases agree with TRBD1. This CDR3 has 15 residues. Germline V gene sequence: CDR1 MNHEY, CDR2 SVGAGI. J lost 6 bases, V lost 5 bases, and 10 bases had no gene match.

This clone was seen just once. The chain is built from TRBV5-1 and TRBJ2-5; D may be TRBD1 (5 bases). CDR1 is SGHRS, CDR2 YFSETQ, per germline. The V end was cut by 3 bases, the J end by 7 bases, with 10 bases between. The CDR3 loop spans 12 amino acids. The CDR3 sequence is CASSYQGGTQYF. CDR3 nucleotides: TGCGCCAGCAGCTATCAGGGCGGGACCCAGTACTTC.

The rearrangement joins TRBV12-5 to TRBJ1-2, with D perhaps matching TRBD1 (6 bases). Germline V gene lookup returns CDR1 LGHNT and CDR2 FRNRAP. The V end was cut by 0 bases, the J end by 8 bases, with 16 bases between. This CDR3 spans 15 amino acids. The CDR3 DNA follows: TGTGCTAGTGGTTTGGTACTCGGCAGGGGAAGAGGCTACACCTTC. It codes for CASGLVLGRGRGYTF.

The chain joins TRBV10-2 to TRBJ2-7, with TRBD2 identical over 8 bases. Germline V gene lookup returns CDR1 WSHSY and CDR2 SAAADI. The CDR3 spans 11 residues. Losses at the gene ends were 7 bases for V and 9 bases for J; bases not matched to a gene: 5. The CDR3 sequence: CASTTGGGQYF. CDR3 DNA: TGCGCCAGCACCACGGGAGGGGGGCAGTACTTC.

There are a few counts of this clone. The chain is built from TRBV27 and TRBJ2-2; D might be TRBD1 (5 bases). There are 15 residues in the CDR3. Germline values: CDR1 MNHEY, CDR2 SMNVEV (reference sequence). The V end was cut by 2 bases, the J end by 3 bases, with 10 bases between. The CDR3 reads CASSLNPGYTGELFF. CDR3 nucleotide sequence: TGTGCCAGCAGTTTAAATCCAGGGTACACCGGGGAGCTGTTTTTT.

This chain's CDR3 is CAWSTGQGIRGYTF. The CDR3 coding sequence is TGTGCCTGGAGTACGGGACAGGGGATTCGAGGCTACACCTTC. The chain recombines TRBV30 with TRBJ1-2; 10 positions match TRBD1. The CDR3 sequence is 14 residues long. The J segment lost 8 bases and the V segment lost 2 bases, leaving 8 bases of the junction unmatched. Germline V lookup: CDR1 GTSNPN, CDR2 SVGIG (reference sequence).